The clone carrying this T cell receptor (beta chain) was counted a few times. Its antigen is unknown. Documented time point: newly diagnosed GD, antithyroid drugs for less than 3 months. PBMCs provided the RNA from which the TCR library was made. All patients originated from an endocrinology department located in Xi'an, China. Library construction for TCR beta used iRepertoire HTBI primers and Arm-PCR of CDR3 regions. TCRdb fed the multiplex PCR reads into MiXCR, producing one record per CDR3 protein. This table holds a few hundred thousand distinct CDR3 sequences, approximately 12% found once. The sample is drawn from a study of regulatory T cells in long-lasting Graves disease. Study-wide results and limits: Gene preferences differed: TRBV28, TRBJ1-2, TRBJ2-5 in persistent cases.

This CDR3 region has 14 residues. Germline assignment: CDR1 MNHNS and CDR2 SASEGT. V was clipped by 6 bases and J by 0 bases, with 9 bases between them. In addition, the sample was reused for a study of T cells in Graves' hyperthyroidism and ophthalmopathy. That paper adds: A first-round RT-PCR of the TCR CDR3 used the HTBI primer set. Ophthalmopathy and stable hyperthyroidism were separated by a 13 V-J model.

The source was peripheral blood mononuclear cells (PBMCs), collected at new diagnosis, from a patient treated with antithyroid drugs. The rearrangement joins TRBV6-1 to TRBJ1-5; D is undetermined. This clonotype was obtained from a woman between 18 and 30 years old with Graves disease. CDR3 DNA: TGTGCCAGCAGGACTACCAATAGCAATCAGCCCCAGCATTTT. It encodes CASRTTNSNQPQHF.